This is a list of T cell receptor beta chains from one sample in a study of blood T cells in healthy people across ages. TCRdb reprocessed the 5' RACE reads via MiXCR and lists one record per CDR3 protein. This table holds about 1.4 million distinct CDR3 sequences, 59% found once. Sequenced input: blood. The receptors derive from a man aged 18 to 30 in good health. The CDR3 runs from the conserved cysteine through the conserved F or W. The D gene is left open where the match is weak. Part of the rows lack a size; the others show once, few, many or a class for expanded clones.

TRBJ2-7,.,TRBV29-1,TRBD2,TGCAGCGTTTTACTAGCGGGGTCTTCCTACGAGCAGTACTTC,CSVLLAGSSYEQYF
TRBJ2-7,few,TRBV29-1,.,TGCAGCGTGGTTCCGGGACTCTCCTCCTACGAGCAGTACTTC,CSVVPGLSSYEQYF
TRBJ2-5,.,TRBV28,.,TGTGCCAGCAGTTTAAGTACGGAGTCCGGTGAGACCCAGTACTTC,CASSLSTESGETQYF
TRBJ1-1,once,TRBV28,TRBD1,TGTGCCACCATCGGGACAGAGGAGAGGAACACTGAAGCTTTCTTT,CATIGTEERNTEAFF
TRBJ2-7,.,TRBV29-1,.,TGCAGCGTTGAATCTCCAACGCGGTTTAAGGAGCAGTACTTC,CSVESPTRFKEQYF
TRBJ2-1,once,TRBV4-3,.,TGCGCCAGCAGCCCTACGACTTGGGTCAATGAGCAGTTCTTC,CASSPTTWVNEQFF
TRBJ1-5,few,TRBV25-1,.,TGTGCCAGCAGTGAAGGCCTGGGCAATCAGCCCCAGCATTTT,CASSEGLGNQPQHF
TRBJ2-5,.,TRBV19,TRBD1,TGTGCCAGTAGTATAGGGACAGGATACACTGAGCAGTACTTC,CASSIGTGYTEQYF
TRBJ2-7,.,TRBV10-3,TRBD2,TGTGCCATCAGTGAGACACTAGCGGCCGAGCAGTACTTC,CAISETLAAEQYF
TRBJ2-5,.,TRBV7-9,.,TGTGCCAGCAGCTATGGGGAGTTGGGGGAGACCCAGTACTTC,CASSYGELGETQYF
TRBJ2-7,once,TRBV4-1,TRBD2,TGCGCCAGCAGCCAAGAATCGAGCGGGACCTACGAGCAGTACTTC,CASSQESSGTYEQYF
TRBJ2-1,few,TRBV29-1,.,TGCAGCGTTCTAATTCCAACCTACAATGAGCAGTTCTTC,CSVLIPTYNEQFF
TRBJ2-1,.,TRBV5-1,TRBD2,TGCGCCAGCAGCCACGGATTAGCGGGACCCCCCTACAATGAGCAGTTCTTC,CASSHGLAGPPYNEQFF
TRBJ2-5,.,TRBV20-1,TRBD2,TGCAGGGGGAGCGGGGGGGGAGAGACCCAGTACTTC,CRGSGGGETQYF
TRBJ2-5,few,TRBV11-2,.,TGTGCCAGCAGCTCCGGGACTCGGACAGAGACCCAGTACTTC,CASSSGTRTETQYF
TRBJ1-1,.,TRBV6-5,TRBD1,TGTGCCAGCAGTTATAAGGGAGGGGGCTTGAACACTGAAGCTTTCTTT,CASSYKGGGLNTEAFF
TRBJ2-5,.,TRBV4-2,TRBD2,TGTGCCAGCAGCCCCCCTAAACCGGGACTAGCGGTGCGAGAGACCCAGTACTTC,CASSPPKPGLAVRETQYF
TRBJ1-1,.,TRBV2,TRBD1,TGTGCCAGCAGCGAGCCCGGGACAGAGGAGGCTTTCTTT,CASSEPGTEEAFF
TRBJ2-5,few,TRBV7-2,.,TGTGCCAGCAGCACCCAAAAGCGGTGGGAGACCCAGTACTTC,CASSTQKRWETQYF
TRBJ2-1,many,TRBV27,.,TGTGCCAGCAGTTTATCTAGTCGGAATGAGCAGTTCTTC,CASSLSSRNEQFF
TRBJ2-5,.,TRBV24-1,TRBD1,TGTGCCACCAGTGAGGGGGACAGGGGCCAAGAGACCCAGTACTTC,CATSEGDRGQETQYF
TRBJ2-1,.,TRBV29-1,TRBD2,TGCAGCGTTGGTAGCGGGAGAGTAAATGAGCAGTTCTTC,CSVGSGRVNEQFF
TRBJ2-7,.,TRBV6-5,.,TGTGCCAGCAGTTACAACGGAGGGGGAATTCTCGAGCAGTACTTC,CASSYNGGGILEQYF
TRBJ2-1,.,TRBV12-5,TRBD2,TGTGCTAGTGGTTTGGAAAGGACTAGCGGCTACAATGAGCAGTTCTTC,CASGLERTSGYNEQFF
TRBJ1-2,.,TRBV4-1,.,TGCGCCAGCAGCCAAGTTCGGCAGCCCAATGGCTACACCTTC,CASSQVRQPNGYTF
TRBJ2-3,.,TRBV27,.,TGTGCCAGCAGCCGTCAGGGAGATACGCAGTATTTT,CASSRQGDTQYF
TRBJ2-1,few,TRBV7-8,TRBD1,TGTGCCAGCAGTGCCAGGGGGAGCTCCTACAATGAGCAGTTCTTC,CASSARGSSYNEQFF
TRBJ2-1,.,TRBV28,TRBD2,TGTGCCAGCAGTTTAGTCAATTCGGGACTAGCGGGGACCCCACCGTTCTTC,CASSLVNSGLAGTPPFF
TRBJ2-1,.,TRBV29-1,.,TGCAGCGTTGTAACCCTTTACAATGAGCAGTTCTTC,CSVVTLYNEQFF
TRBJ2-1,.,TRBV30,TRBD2,TGTGCCTGGTGGCACCGGACTAGCGGGAGCCGCTACAATGAGCAGTTCTTC,CAWWHRTSGSRYNEQFF
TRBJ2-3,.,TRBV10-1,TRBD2,TGCGCCAGCAGTGGAGCCCGACTAGCGGGGTTTACAGATACGCAGTATTTT,CASSGARLAGFTDTQYF
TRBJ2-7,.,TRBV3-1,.,TGTGCCAGCAGCCAAGATCCGGGAGCTAGTTCCTACGAGCAGTACTTC,CASSQDPGASSYEQYF